These 30 T cell receptor beta chains share one sample of origin, sequenced in a study of identical twins. TCRdb fed the 5' RACE reads into MiXCR, producing one record per CDR3 protein. Among hundreds of thousands of distinct CDR3 sequences listed, around a sixth were seen once. These data also featured in a second study, about T cells expressing NK-cell markers.

Input material: PBMCs. The receptors stem from a woman aged 18-29 years in good health.

This clonotype turned up a few times. This chain links TRBV5-8 with TRBJ2-1; 7 bases align to TRBD2. V lost 2 bases, J lost 6 bases, and 5 bases stayed unmatched. The CDR3 is 14 residues long. Germline CDR1 reads SGHTS; CDR2 reads YDEGEE. The CDR3, as DNA: TGTGCCAGCAGCTTCCGGGACTACCTCAATGAGCAGTTCTTC. As protein: CASSFRDYLNEQFF.

This clonotype was seen only a few times. The J gene is TRBJ2-1, the V gene TRBV10-2, with D unresolved. V was trimmed by 4 bases and J by 6 bases, leaving 10 bases between them. The CDR3 extends over 13 amino acids. Germline V CDR1 and CDR2: WSHSY, SAAADI. The CDR3 region has the DNA TGCGCCAGCAGTGGAGGTACAGTCAATGAGCAGTTCTTC. This gives the protein CASSGGTVNEQFF.

This clonotype has just a few counts. This rearrangement joins TRBV7-9 to TRBJ1-4; D is unresolved. Germline V lookup: CDR1 SEHNR, CDR2 FQNEAQ (reference sequence). This CDR3 comprises 12 residues. Trimming took off 5 bases at V and 10 bases at J, with 11 bases between the two ends. The CDR3 DNA reads TGTGCCAGCAGCCTAGAGATGGGAAAACTGTTTTTT. It specifies CASSLEMGKLFF. Full variable domain (outside the CDR3, taken from reference TRBV7-9 and TRBJ1-4): DTGVSQNPRHKITKRGQNVTFRCDPISEHNRLYWYRQTLGQGPEFLTYFQNEAQLEKSRLLSDRFSAERPKGSFSTLEIQRTEQGDSAMYLCASSLEMGKLFFGSGTQLSVL.

This chain links TRBV20-1 with TRBJ2-1; D gene ambiguous. The germline V and J ends were trimmed by 3 bases and 0 bases, with 15 bases remaining between them. The CDR3 runs to 16 residues. Germline loops: CDR1 DFQATT, CDR2 SNEGSKA (reference sequence). The CDR3, as DNA: TGCAGTGCTAGTTCCAGCTCTCCGAGCTCCTACAATGAGCAGTTCTTC. Its translation: CSASSSSPSSYNEQFF.

This clonotype was detected only a few times. CDR3 residues: CASTLGGTRYTF. The CDR3, as DNA: TGTGCCAGCACTTTAGGGGGTACACGCTACACCTTC. The chain links TRBV25-1 to TRBJ1-2; D possibly corresponds to TRBD1 (6 bases). The germline V and J ends were trimmed by 7 bases and 9 bases, with 15 bases remaining between them. The CDR3 is made up of 12 amino acids. Germline V lookup: CDR1 MGHDK, CDR2 SYGVNS.

This clonotype was counted a few times. The J gene is TRBJ2-5, the V gene TRBV20-1; TRBD1 agrees at 8 bases. The CDR3 sequence is 15 residues long. Germline-derived CDR1 and CDR2 are DFQATT and SNEGSKA (reference sequence). V trimming: 5 bases; J trimming: 5 bases; junction bases outside the gene matches: 13. For the CDR3, the DNA is TGCAGTGCTCGAAGGGCACAGGGGGTGGGGGAGACCCAGTACTTC. This sequence encodes CSARRAQGVGETQYF.

This clonotype has a handful of counts. The chain links TRBV7-2 to TRBJ2-5; D is unclear. V was trimmed by 8 bases and J by 4 bases, leaving 20 bases between them. This CDR3 comprises 15 residues. CDR1 is SGHTA, CDR2 FQGNSA, per germline. CDR3: CASGTPLGNSETQYF. In nucleotides, the CDR3 is TGTGCCAGCGGAACCCCCCTGGGTAACTCAGAGACCCAGTACTTC.

This clonotype was counted between two and nine times. The CDR3 nucleotides are TGTGCCAGCAGTTTAGGGGCAGGGGATGAGACCCAGTACTTC. Its translation: CASSLGAGDETQYF. The rearrangement links TRBV12-3 or TRBV12-4 to TRBJ2-5, with D perhaps TRBD1 (6 bases). The CDR3 has 14 residues. V was clipped by 1 base and J by 5 bases, with 11 bases between them.

This clonotype was seen a handful of times. Here the CDR3 DNA reads TGCAGCGTTAGATCGCTGTCCTACGAGCAGTACTTC. It codes for CSVRSLSYEQYF. The chain employs TRBV29-1 and TRBJ2-7; D not certain. This CDR3 region has 12 residues. Between the trimmed V and J ends, which lost 5 bases and 1 base, there was a span of 9 bases. Germline values: CDR1 SQVTM, CDR2 ANQGSEA.

This chain joins TRBV11-2 and TRBJ2-5; weak D call: TRBD1 (6 bases). With 5 bases removed from V and 3 bases from J, the gap between germline ends came to 13 bases. This CDR3 is built from 14 residues. Germline V gene data show CDR1 as SGHAT and CDR2 as FQNNGV. CDR3 coding DNA: TGTGCCAGCAGCCGAATACGGACAGAAGAGACCCAGTACTTC. Translation: CASSRIRTEETQYF.

This clonotype was observed a few times. The genes are TRBV7-2 and TRBJ2-3; 14 positions agree with TRBD2. This CDR3 is 16 amino acids long. J was trimmed by 6 bases and V by 5 bases; bases with no gene match: 7. The germline CDR1 and CDR2 sequences are SGHTA and FQGNSA. CDR3 sequence (DNA): TGTGCCAGCAGCCTGGGACTAGCGGGAGTTGGGGATACGCAGTATTTT. Translating it yields CASSLGLAGVGDTQYF.

This chain links TRBV12-3 or TRBV12-4 with TRBJ1-2; 7 positions agree with TRBD1. The junction had 5 bases not matched to a gene; V was cut back by 2 bases and J by 5 bases. There are 14 residues in the CDR3. CDR3 bases: TGTGCCAGCAGTTTACAGGGGGGCGGGTATGGCTACACCTTC. Protein: CASSLQGGGYGYTF.

This clonotype was counted between two and nine times. V gene TRBV6-1 combines with J gene TRBJ2-7; TRBD2 matches 7 bases. V was clipped by 6 bases and J by 2 bases; unmatched bases: 10. Germline loops: CDR1 MNHNS, CDR2 SASEGT. CDR3 length: 15 residues. CDR3 in amino acids: CASRVAGVPPYEQYF. The CDR3 bases are TGTGCCAGCAGGGTGGCGGGAGTACCCCCCTACGAGCAGTACTTC.

The table lists this clonotype with a few counts. The chain combines TRBV7-2 with TRBJ2-7; 7 positions match TRBD2. Germline V gene sequence: CDR1 SGHTA, CDR2 FQGNSA. The CDR3 is made up of 15 amino acids. After removal of 5 bases from V and 2 bases from J, the junction contained 9 bases not matched to a gene. CDR3 residues: CASSTHLAEAYEQYF. Here the CDR3 DNA reads TGTGCCAGCAGCACCCATCTAGCGGAGGCCTACGAGCAGTACTTC.

The table lists this clonotype with a few counts. This chain joins TRBV12-3 or TRBV12-4 and TRBJ2-1, with 7 bases identical to TRBD2. With 2 bases clipped from V and 7 bases from J, the junction kept 5 bases outside the gene matches. CDR3 length: 14 amino acids. CDR3 amino acids: CASSLYGGGNEQFF. The CDR3 nucleotides are TGTGCCAGCAGTTTATACGGGGGAGGGAATGAGCAGTTCTTC.

This clonotype was recorded many times. The rearrangement joins TRBV29-1 to TRBJ1-4; D is undetermined. Germline V gene sequence: CDR1 SQVTM, CDR2 ANQGSEA. CDR3 size: 13 residues. Trimming took 7 bases from V and 5 from J, leaving 14 bases between them. The CDR3 protein is CSAEGSGNEKLFF. DNA of the CDR3: TGCAGCGCCGAGGGATCGGGGAATGAAAAACTGTTTTTT.

Only a few counts were recorded for this clonotype. J is TRBJ2-3 and V is TRBV10-3, with 9 bases aligning to TRBD2. V trimming: 9 bases; J trimming: 1 base; junction bases outside the gene matches: 8. CDR3 length: 15 amino acids. The germline V gene encodes CDR1 ENHRY and CDR2 SYGVKD. The CDR3 bases are TGTGCCATGGGACTAGCCCGAGCGGGCACAGATACGCAGTATTTT. Protein product: CAMGLARAGTDTQYF.

This clonotype has just a few counts. The chain employs TRBV3-1 and TRBJ2-4; TRBD1 might be the D (6 bases). This CDR3 is 15 amino acids long. From germline, CDR1 is LGHDT and CDR2 YNNKEL (reference sequence). The V end lost 4 bases, the J end lost 3 bases, and 13 bases lay between the germline ends. The CDR3 loop reads CASSPTGSGKNIQYF. The CDR3 DNA follows: TGTGCCAGCAGCCCCACAGGGTCAGGCAAAAACATTCAGTACTTC.

The gene calls are TRBV20-1 and TRBJ2-7, with TRBD1 matching over 8 bases. There are 14 residues in the CDR3. The ends lost 5 bases at V and 1 base at J; junction bases unmatched: 7. Germline loops: CDR1 DFQATT, CDR2 SNEGSKA (reference sequence). CDR3: CSADRGGDSYEQYF. CDR3 nucleotides: TGCAGTGCTGACAGGGGCGGCGATTCCTACGAGCAGTACTTC.

V and J are TRBV20-1 and TRBJ2-3; TRBD2 agrees at 14 bases. Trimming cost V 6 bases and J 4 bases; bases outside gene matches: 12. Germline values: CDR1 DFQATT, CDR2 SNEGSKA (reference sequence). CDR3 length equals 17 residues. Here the CDR3 reads CSANGLAGGLVADTQYF. CDR3 nucleotides: TGCAGTGCCAACGGACTAGCGGGGGGATTGGTGGCAGATACGCAGTATTTT.

The genes are TRBV27 and TRBJ2-7, with D hard to call. The CDR3 has 17 residues. Between the trimmed V and J ends, which lost 5 bases and 0 bases, there was a span of 20 bases. From germline, CDR1 is MNHEY and CDR2 SMNVEV (reference sequence). The CDR3 reads CASSSQPRSMGSYEQYF. DNA for the CDR3: TGTGCCAGCAGTAGCCAACCCAGATCAATGGGCTCCTACGAGCAGTACTTC.

This rearrangement joins TRBV9 to TRBJ2-7; D is possibly TRBD2 (5 bases). Germline V CDR1 and CDR2: SGDLS, YYNGEE. Trimming took off 0 bases at V and 0 bases at J, with 16 bases between the two ends. The CDR3 is 17 residues long. The CDR3 nucleotides are TGTGCCAGCAGCGTAGGTACTGGGCTGGGGAGCTCCTACGAGCAGTACTTC. It encodes CASSVGTGLGSSYEQYF.

There are many counts of this clonotype. The V and J genes are TRBV6-5 and TRBJ1-3, with D uncertain. V lost 2 bases and J lost 0, with 5 bases in between. From germline, CDR1 is MNHEY and CDR2 SVGAGI. This CDR3 region has 14 residues. The chain's CDR3 is CASSYQSSGNTIYF. In nucleotides, the CDR3 is TGTGCCAGCAGTTACCAGAGCTCTGGAAACACCATATATTTT.

This clonotype occurred a few times. This sequence joins TRBV6-6 and TRBJ2-1; tentative D call: TRBD1 (6 bases). The CDR3 contains 13 residues. Trimming took off 10 bases at V and 4 bases at J, with 14 bases between the two ends. CDR1 MNHNY and CDR2 SVGAGI come from the germline V gene (reference sequence). The CDR3 DNA reads as TGTGCCAAACCGGGACACATGTACAATGAGCAGTTCTTC. It encodes CAKPGHMYNEQFF.

The chain combines TRBV13 with TRBJ1-6, with no clear D. Germline CDR1 and CDR2: PRHDT and FYEKMQ (reference sequence). Trimming left V 5 bases short and J 8 bases short, with 19 bases between. The length of the CDR3 is 16 residues. CDR3 in amino acids: CASSPRGGVPYSPLHF. CDR3 coding DNA: TGTGCCAGCAGCCCACGTGGTGGCGTGCCATATTCACCCCTCCACTTT.

The chain uses TRBV5-1 and TRBJ1-5; 7 bases line up with TRBD1. V gave up 4 bases and J gave up 5 bases; unmatched junction bases: 9. Germline loops: CDR1 SGHRS, CDR2 YFSETQ. CDR3 size: 15 residues. This chain's CDR3 is CASSASTGPHQPQHF. The CDR3 DNA follows: TGCGCCAGCAGCGCCTCGACAGGGCCCCATCAGCCCCAGCATTTT.

This clonotype was seen only a few times. This rearrangement joins TRBV7-8 to TRBJ2-7, with TRBD1 matching 7 bases. CDR3 length: 15 amino acids. J was trimmed by 7 bases and V by 2 bases; bases with no gene match: 11. In germline, CDR1 is SGHVS, CDR2 FQNEAQ. CDR3 bases: TGTGCCAGCAGCTTACAGGGGACAGCCACGCGGGAGCAGTACTTC. It translates to CASSLQGTATREQYF. Filled out from reference TRBV7-8 and TRBJ2-7, the complete variable domain reads GAGVSQSPRYKVAKRGQDVALRCDPISGHVSLFWYQQALGQGPEFLTYFQNEAQLDKSGLPSDRFFAERPEGSVSTLKIQRTQQEDSAVYLCASSLQGTATREQYFGPGTRLTVT.

This chain links TRBV6-1 with TRBJ2-2; 12 bases are shared with TRBD2. Trimming removed 5 bases from V and 6 bases from J; junction bases left unmatched: 7. Looked up from germline, CDR1 is MNHNS and CDR2 is SASEGT. The CDR3 has 16 residues. The CDR3 loop reads CASSLRLAGVSGELFF. The CDR3, as DNA: TGTGCCAGCAGTCTGAGACTAGCGGGAGTTTCCGGGGAGCTGTTTTTT.

The chain uses TRBV20-1 and TRBJ2-5, with 7 bases matching TRBD1. J lost 4 bases, V lost 6 bases, and 11 bases had no gene match. The CDR3 sequence is 14 residues long. Germline lookup yields CDR1 DFQATT and CDR2 SNEGSKA (reference sequence). DNA of the CDR3: TGCAGTGCCTCAGGGGGACGCCGGGGAGAGACCCAGTACTTC. Its translation: CSASGGRRGETQYF.

CDR3 region: CSVIGGGVGQPQHF. DNA for the CDR3: TGCAGCGTTATTGGGGGAGGGGTTGGACAGCCCCAGCATTTT. This chain links TRBV29-1 with TRBJ1-5; possible D gene TRBD1, 5 bases. Germline V gene lookup returns CDR1 SQVTM and CDR2 ANQGSEA. V was clipped by 5 bases and J by 7 bases, with 18 bases between them. CDR3 length: 14 amino acids.